The 27 T cell receptor beta chains reported below all come from one sample, sequenced in a study of blood T cell repertoires in COVID-19. Assay: immunoSEQ multiplex PCR; the TCRdb copy retains only in-frame clones and omits some. The data hold approximately 20,000 clones, with roughly four fifths observed a single time. Source material: peripheral blood. The receptor source for this set is a human donor in a cohort sampled during active COVID-19.

The CDR3 DNA follows: TGTGCCAGCAAAAGACAGGGAGCCTACGAGCAGTACTTC. Translating it yields CASKRQGAYEQYF. This chain links TRBV5-6 with TRBJ2-7, with 7 bases lining up with TRBD1. CDR1 and CDR2 (germline): SGHDT, YYEEEE. The CDR3 consists of 13 residues. V lost 6 bases to trimming and J lost 2 bases; unmatched junction nucleotides: 5.

J is TRBJ1-4 and V is TRBV7-2; 8 nucleotides line up with TRBD1. V lost 0 bases to trimming and J lost 8 bases; unmatched junction nucleotides: 11. The CDR3 has 17 residues. Germline lookup yields CDR1 SGHTA and CDR2 FQGNSA. CDR3 DNA sequence: TGTGCCAGCAGCTTAGCCCGCTCAGGGGGCGGCGGGGAAAAACTGTTTTTT. It codes for CASSLARSGGGGEKLFF.

CDR3 sequence (DNA): TGCAGCGTGAGCGGGGGAGACTCTAAACTGTTTTTT. Translation: CSVSGGDSKLFF. This chain uses TRBV29-1 with TRBJ1-4; D possibly corresponds to TRBD1 (5 bases). Germline V lookup: CDR1 SQVTM, CDR2 ANQGSEA. This CDR3 is 12 amino acids long. V lost 6 bases and J 11 bases, leaving 16 bases between the germline ends.

The chain is built from TRBV28 and TRBJ2-7; D may be TRBD2 (6 bases). The CDR3 sequence is 14 residues long. V lost 4 bases and J 4 bases, leaving 14 bases between the germline ends. Germline CDR1 and CDR2: MDHEN and SYDVKM. This chain's CDR3 is CASSSGSGSYEQYF. CDR3 DNA sequence: TGTGCCAGCAGTTCCGGGAGCGGGTCGTACGAGCAGTACTTC.

The genes are TRBV24-1 and TRBJ1-1; a possible D gene is TRBD1 (5 bases). This CDR3 spans 14 amino acids. In germline, CDR1 is KGHDR, CDR2 SFDVKD. V lost 3 bases and J 4 bases, leaving 11 bases between the germline ends. The CDR3, as DNA: TGTGCCACCAGTGATCTAATCGACAGCACTGAAGCTTTCTTT. Encoded protein: CATSDLIDSTEAFF.

As DNA, the CDR3 is TGTGCCAGCAGCTCAAACAGGAACACTGAAGCTTTCTTT. Amino acids: CASSSNRNTEAFF. The chain links TRBV7-2 to TRBJ1-1, with D unresolved. The CDR3 extends over 13 amino acids. V lost 4 bases and J 1 base, leaving 7 bases between the germline ends. Germline CDR1 and CDR2: SGHTA and FQGNSA. The whole variable domain, filled in from reference TRBV7-2 and TRBJ1-1, reads GAGVSQSPSNKVTEKGKDVELRCDPISGHTALYWYRQSLGQGLEFLIYFQGNSAPDKSGLPSDRFSAERTGGSVSTLTIQRTQQEDSAVYLCASSSNRNTEAFFGQGTRLTVV.

The chain recombines TRBV28 with TRBJ1-1, with D unclear. The CDR3 covers 12 residues. Germline loops: CDR1 MDHEN, CDR2 SYDVKM. Trimming left V 3 bases short and J 2 bases short, with 4 bases between. Here the CDR3 DNA reads TGTGCCAGCAGTTTGAGAAACACTGAAGCTTTCTTT. Its protein product is CASSLRNTEAFF. The full variable domain, rest sourced from reference TRBV28 and TRBJ1-1, is DVKVTQSSRYLVKRTGEKVFLECVQDMDHENMFWYRQDPGLGLRLIYFSYDVKMKEKGDIPEGYSVSREKKERFSLILESASTNQTSMYLCASSLRNTEAFFGQGTRLTVV.

The rearrangement joins TRBV4-1 to TRBJ2-7; the match to TRBD2 covers 8 bases. This CDR3 is built from 15 residues. Germline trimming cut 3 bases from V and 4 bases from J; bases unmatched to any gene: 8. Germline CDR1 reads MGHRA; CDR2 reads YSYEKL. The CDR3 reads CASSHPGLGIYEQYF. CDR3 DNA sequence: TGCGCCAGCAGCCACCCGGGACTAGGCATTTACGAGCAGTACTTC.

This clone showed up just a few times. This chain uses TRBV6-1 with TRBJ2-7; the D gene is possibly TRBD2 (6 bases). The CDR3 length is 15 residues. Trimming removed 1 base at V and 2 bases at J, with 12 bases between. CDR1 is MNHNS, CDR2 SASEGT, per germline. CDR3 in amino acids: CASSEGTGEAYEQYF. The CDR3 DNA sequence: TGTGCCAGCAGTGAAGGGACGGGAGAAGCCTACGAGCAGTACTTC.

This chain connects TRBV28 to TRBJ2-3; TRBD1 matches at 10 bases. V gave up 6 bases and J gave up 0 bases; unmatched junction bases: 12. This CDR3 contains 18 residues. The germline gives CDR1 MDHEN, CDR2 SYDVKM. CDR3 loop: CASRDRDRGRSSTDTQYF. CDR3 bases: TGTGCCAGCAGGGACCGGGACAGGGGCCGTTCTAGCACAGATACGCAGTATTTT.

For this clone: Its ends do not fully match the called genes, so a read error is possible. The chain is built from TRBV7-8 and TRBJ2-5; a possible D gene is TRBD2 (6 bases). CDR3 length equals 18 residues. Germline values: CDR1 SGHVS, CDR2 FQNEAQ. The CDR3 spells CVSSLVSGLFVKGETQYF. The CDR3 DNA reads TGTGTCAGCAGCTTAGTATCGGGACTGTTCGTGAAGGGAGAGACCCAGTACTTC.

The genes are TRBV4-3 and TRBJ2-1; TRBD2 matches 9 bases. The CDR3 totals 19 residues. Germline CDR1 LGHNA, CDR2 YSLEER. The ends lost 1 base at V and 0 bases at J; junction bases unmatched: 10. In DNA, the CDR3 is TGCGCCAGCAGCCAAGGTGCGGGAGGGACAAAATACTCCTACAATGAGCAGTTCTTC. It is translated as CASSQGAGGTKYSYNEQFF.

V usage is TRBV19 and J usage is TRBJ1-5, with 12 bases identical to TRBD1. The trim removed 10 bases at V and 6 bases at J, leaving 19 bases unmatched. Germline V lookup: CDR1 LNHDA, CDR2 SQIVND (reference sequence). The CDR3 extends over 18 amino acids. The CDR3 sequence: CATSPGGTGGMRSQPQHF. The CDR3 nucleotides are TGTGCCACCTCGCCTGGGGGGACAGGGGGCATGAGAAGTCAGCCCCAGCATTTT. The full variable domain, rest sourced from reference TRBV19 and TRBJ1-5, is DGGITQSPKYLFRKEGQNVTLSCEQNLNHDAMYWYRQDPGQGLRLIYYSQIVNDFQKGDIAEGYSVSREKKESFPLTVTSAQKNPTAFYLCATSPGGTGGMRSQPQHFGDGTRLSIL.

V gene TRBV6-5 combines with J gene TRBJ1-1, with no clear D. The germline V gene encodes CDR1 MNHEY and CDR2 SVGAGI. There are 14 residues in the CDR3. V was cut by 4 bases and J by 4 bases, with 13 bases left in between. CDR3 sequence (DNA): TGTGCCAGCAGTTTCCTTAGGGAGGGCACTGAAGCTTTCTTT. Its protein is CASSFLREGTEAFF.

The chain uses TRBV7-6 and TRBJ2-5, with D hard to call. The V end lost 5 bases, the J end lost 5 bases, and 6 bases lay between the germline ends. The CDR3 length is 11 residues. The germline CDR1 and CDR2 sequences are SGHVS and FNYEAQ. The CDR3 DNA sequence: TGTGCCAGCAGCACCCGGGAGACCCAGTACTTC. It translates to CASSTRETQYF.

This rearrangement joins TRBV6-4 to TRBJ2-3, with TRBD2 matching over 7 bases. V was clipped by 4 bases and J by 1 base; unmatched bases: 2. Per the germline V gene, CDR1 is MRHNA and CDR2 is SNTAGT. The CDR3 is made up of 14 amino acids. In DNA form, the CDR3 reads TGTGCCAGCAGTGTGCTAGCGGGCACAGATACGCAGTATTTT. This codes for CASSVLAGTDTQYF.

The chain uses TRBV3-1 (or the pseudogene TRBV3-2) and TRBJ2-7, with 7 bases lining up with TRBD2. The CDR3 consists of 14 residues. CDR1 and CDR2 (germline): LGHDT, YNNKEL (reference sequence). The V gene end was trimmed by 4 bases and the J gene end by 1 base; junction bases not matched to a gene: 4. CDR3 sequence reads: CASSLGTMSYEQYF. CDR3 sequence (DNA): TGTGCCAGCAGCCTAGGGACTATGTCCTACGAGCAGTACTTC.

The V gene is TRBV28, the J gene TRBJ1-3; unclear D gene. V was clipped by 8 bases and J by 0 bases, with 5 bases between them. The germline V gene encodes CDR1 MDHEN and CDR2 SYDVKM. The CDR3 loop spans 12 amino acids. DNA for the CDR3: TGTGCCAGCTCCCTCTCTGGAAACACCATATATTTT. It translates to CASSLSGNTIYF.

In regard to this clone: Mismatch with germline at one junction end may stem from a read error. The chain couples TRBV28 to TRBJ1-3; D is perhaps TRBD1 (5 bases). The CDR3 consists of 12 residues. Germline lookup yields CDR1 MDHEN and CDR2 SYDVKM. CDR3 DNA sequence: TGTGCCAGCAGTTTGGGACGCGGGGGTGGGTCGTTT. It encodes CASSLGRGGGSF.

The J gene is TRBJ1-5, the V gene TRBV6-5, with D possibly matching TRBD1 (5 bases). The germline gives CDR1 MNHEY, CDR2 SVGAGI. The V and J ends lost 7 bases and 8 bases respectively, with 15 bases between them. This CDR3 is 13 amino acids long. CDR3 nucleotides: TGTGCCAGCATAGGCCGGGGGTCGGAGCCCCAGCATTTT. Translating gives CASIGRGSEPQHF.

This CDR3 is CASRKRGVIGQFF. The CDR3 DNA sequence: TGTGCCAGCAGGAAAAGGGGTGTTATCGGCCAGTTCTTC. V is TRBV6-5 and J is TRBJ2-1; possibly TRBD1 for D (5 bases). Trimming removed 6 bases from V and 13 bases from J, with 19 bases in between. Germline CDR1 reads MNHEY; CDR2 reads SVGAGI. The CDR3 consists of 13 residues.

The chain combines TRBV18 with TRBJ1-2; a possible D gene is TRBD1 (6 bases). Germline V gives CDR1 KGHSH, CDR2 LQKENI. The ends were cut back, 4 bases at V and 1 base at J, with 13 bases in the middle. This CDR3 has 15 residues. The CDR3 bases are TGTGCCAGCTCACTGGACCAGGGACATAACTATGGCTACACCTTC. Protein: CASSLDQGHNYGYTF.

This sequence joins TRBV4-1 and TRBJ2-7; TRBD1 aligns across 9 bases. Germline assignment: CDR1 MGHRA and CDR2 YSYEKL. The CDR3 is 15 residues long. Losses at the gene ends were 0 bases for V and 1 base for J; bases not matched to a gene: 1. The CDR3 DNA sequence: TGCGCCAGCAGCCAAGAGGGACAGGGTTCCTACGAGCAGTACTTC. Its translation: CASSQEGQGSYEQYF.

V is TRBV3-1 (or the pseudogene TRBV3-2) and J is TRBJ1-3, with D possibly being TRBD1 (5 bases). The length of the CDR3 is 13 residues. Per germline, CDR1 LGHDT and CDR2 YNNKEL (reference sequence). Trimming shortened V by 1 base and J by 7 bases, and 8 bases separated the two germline ends. DNA of the CDR3: TGTGCCAGCAGCCAAGGTAGACAGAACACCATATATTTT. Residues: CASSQGRQNTIYF.

The chain has TRBV20-1 and TRBJ2-2, with D unclear. This CDR3 spans 11 amino acids. Per germline, CDR1 DFQATT and CDR2 SNEGSKA (reference sequence). V lost 4 bases, J lost 7 bases, and 7 bases lay in between. The CDR3 is CSATTYGELFF. The DNA of the CDR3 is TGCAGTGCTACTACTTACGGGGAGCTGTTTTTT.

The rearrangement uses TRBV5-6 and TRBJ2-7; TRBD2 matches at 9 bases. V lost 4 bases and J lost 1; bases outside the gene matches: 12. CDR1 is SGHDT and CDR2 is YYEEEE in the germline V gene. The CDR3 runs 17 residues. DNA of the CDR3: TGTGCCAGCAGCCGGGGGGCTAGCGGGACGACGTCCTACGAGCAGTACTTC. Translation: CASSRGASGTTSYEQYF.

CDR3 protein: CASSYPGTSLSETQYF. In DNA form, the CDR3 reads TGTGCCAGCAGCTACCCCGGGACTTCCTTGAGTGAGACCCAGTACTTC. The J gene is TRBJ2-5, the V gene TRBV7-9; TRBD2 is a possible D gene (6 bases). Trimming removed 4 bases from V and 5 bases from J, with 20 bases in between. The germline CDR1 and CDR2 sequences are SEHNR and FQNEAQ (reference sequence). CDR3 size: 16 residues. The variable domain in full, completed from reference TRBV7-9 and TRBJ2-5, reads DTGVSQNPRHKITKRGQNVTFRCDPISEHNRLYWYRQTLGQGPEFLTYFQNEAQLEKSRLLSDRFSAERPKGSFSTLEIQRTEQGDSAMYLCASSYPGTSLSETQYFGPGTRLLVL.